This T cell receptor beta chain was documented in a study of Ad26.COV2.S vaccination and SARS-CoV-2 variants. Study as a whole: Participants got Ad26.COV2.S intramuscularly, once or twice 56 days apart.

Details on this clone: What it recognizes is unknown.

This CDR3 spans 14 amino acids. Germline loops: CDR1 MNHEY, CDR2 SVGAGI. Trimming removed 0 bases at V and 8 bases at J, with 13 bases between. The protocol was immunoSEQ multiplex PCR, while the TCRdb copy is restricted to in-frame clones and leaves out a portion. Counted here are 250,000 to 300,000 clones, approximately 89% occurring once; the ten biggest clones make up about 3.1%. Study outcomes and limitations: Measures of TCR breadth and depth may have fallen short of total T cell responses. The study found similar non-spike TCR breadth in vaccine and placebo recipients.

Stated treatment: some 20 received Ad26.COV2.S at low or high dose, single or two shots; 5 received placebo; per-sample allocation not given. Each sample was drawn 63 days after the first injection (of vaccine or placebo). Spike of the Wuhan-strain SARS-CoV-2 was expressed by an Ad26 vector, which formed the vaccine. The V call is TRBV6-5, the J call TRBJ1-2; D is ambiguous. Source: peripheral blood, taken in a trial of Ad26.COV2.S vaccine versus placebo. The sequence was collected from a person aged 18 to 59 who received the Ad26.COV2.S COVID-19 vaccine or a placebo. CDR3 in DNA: TGTGCCAGCAGTTACTCCCTCCTACGTGGCGGCTACACCTTC. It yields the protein CASSYSLLRGGYTF.